This T cell receptor (beta chain) emerged from a study of cytomegalovirus exposure and HLA in healthy donors. CDR3 length: 14 residues. CDR1 is SGHVS, CDR2 FQNEAQ, per germline. V was pared by 1 base and J by 5 bases, with 11 bases between. Profiled with immunoSEQ multiplex PCR; TCRdb holds only in-frame clones, not every one. The sample shows 110,000 to 150,000 clones, approximately 90% of them seen only once. The sequenced sample consisted of PBMCs. The receptor was isolated from a man aged 18 to 30 in good health and CMV-seronegative. The chain uses TRBV7-8 and TRBJ2-5, with D unresolved. For the CDR3, the DNA is TGTGCCAGCAGCTTAGGTCTAGATCGGGAGACCCAGTACTTC. This codes for CASSLGLDRETQYF.